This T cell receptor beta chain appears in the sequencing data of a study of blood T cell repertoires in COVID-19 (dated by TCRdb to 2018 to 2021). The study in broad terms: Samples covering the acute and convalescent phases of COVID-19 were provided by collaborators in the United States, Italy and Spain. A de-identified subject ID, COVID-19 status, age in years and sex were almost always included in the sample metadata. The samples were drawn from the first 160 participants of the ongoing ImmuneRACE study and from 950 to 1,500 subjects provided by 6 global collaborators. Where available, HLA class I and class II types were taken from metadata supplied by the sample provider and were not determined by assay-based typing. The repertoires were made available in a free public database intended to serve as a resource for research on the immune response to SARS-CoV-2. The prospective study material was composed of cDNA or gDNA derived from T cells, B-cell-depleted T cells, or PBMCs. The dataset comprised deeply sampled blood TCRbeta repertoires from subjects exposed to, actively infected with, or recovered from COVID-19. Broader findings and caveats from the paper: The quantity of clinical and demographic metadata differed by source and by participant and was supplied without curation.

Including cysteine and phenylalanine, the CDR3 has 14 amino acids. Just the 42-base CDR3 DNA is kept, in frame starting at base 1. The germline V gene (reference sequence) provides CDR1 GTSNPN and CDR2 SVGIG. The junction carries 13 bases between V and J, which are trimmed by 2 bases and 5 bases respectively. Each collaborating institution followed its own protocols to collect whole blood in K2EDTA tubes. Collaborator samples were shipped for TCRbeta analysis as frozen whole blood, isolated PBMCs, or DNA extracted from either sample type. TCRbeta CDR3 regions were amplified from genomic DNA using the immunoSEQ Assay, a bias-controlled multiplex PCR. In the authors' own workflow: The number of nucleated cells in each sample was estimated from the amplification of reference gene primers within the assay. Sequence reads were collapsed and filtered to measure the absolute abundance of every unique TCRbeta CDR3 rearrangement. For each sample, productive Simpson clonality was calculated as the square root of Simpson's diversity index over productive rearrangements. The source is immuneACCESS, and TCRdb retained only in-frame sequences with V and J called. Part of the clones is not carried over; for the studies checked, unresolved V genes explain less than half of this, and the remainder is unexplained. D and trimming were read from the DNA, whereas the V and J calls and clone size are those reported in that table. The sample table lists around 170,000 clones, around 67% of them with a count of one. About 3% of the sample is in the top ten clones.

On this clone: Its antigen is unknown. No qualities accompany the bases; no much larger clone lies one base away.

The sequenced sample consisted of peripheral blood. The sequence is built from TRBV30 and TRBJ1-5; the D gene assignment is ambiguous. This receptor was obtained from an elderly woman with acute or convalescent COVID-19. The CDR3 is CAWSKAGNYQPQHF. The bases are TGTGCCTGGAGTAAGGCAGGAAACTATCAGCCCCAGCATTTT.